The 21 T cell receptor beta chains below all came from one sample that was sequenced in a study of spatial heterogeneity in lung cancer. General study findings and limits: The study found that expanded intratumoral alpha and beta TCR counts tracked tumor mutation counts.

The time point here: sample taken at primary tumor resection. No antigen has been identified for these receptors. TCRdb re-called the 5' RACE reads through MiXCR, storing one row per CDR3 protein. The data hold 6,500 to 10,000 distinct CDR3 sequences, with 7% observed a single time. The sample was lung tumor tissue, taken at surgery. Source of these receptors: a male donor with early-stage non-small cell lung cancer.

This clonotype counts as medium-sized. The V gene is TRBV28, the J gene TRBJ2-7; a possible D gene is TRBD2 (6 bases). Germline CDR1 reads MDHEN; CDR2 reads SYDVKM. The CDR3 covers 19 residues. Trimming stripped 1 base from V and 4 bases from J, with 26 bases between. The CDR3, as DNA: TGTGCCAGCAGTTTATCCACACTTTGGTTGGGAGGAGGGAATTACGAGCAGTACTTC. Protein: CASSLSTLWLGGGNYEQYF. Full variable domain (rest looked up from reference TRBV28 and TRBJ2-7): DVKVTQSSRYLVKRTGEKVFLECVQDMDHENMFWYRQDPGLGLRLIYFSYDVKMKEKGDIPEGYSVSREKKERFSLILESASTNQTSMYLCASSLSTLWLGGGNYEQYFGPGTRLTVT.

This clonotype was recorded at least ten times. The chain uses TRBV19 and TRBJ1-5, with TRBD1 identical over 8 bases. J lost 4 bases, V lost 3 bases, and 5 bases had no gene match. The CDR3 sequence is 15 residues long. Germline V lookup: CDR1 LNHDA, CDR2 SQIVND (reference sequence). CDR3 sequence: CASSMEGQANQPQHF. CDR3 coding DNA: TGTGCCAGTAGTATGGAGGGACAGGCGAATCAGCCCCAGCATTTT.

The genes are TRBV12-3 or TRBV12-4 and TRBJ2-1; 10 nucleotides agree with TRBD2. The CDR3 totals 13 residues. The ends lost 5 bases at V and 11 bases at J; junction bases unmatched: 6. The CDR3 protein is CASSGSGGVQQFF. DNA for the CDR3: TGTGCCAGCAGTGGGAGCGGGGGGGTCCAGCAGTTCTTC.

This clonotype was observed at least ten times. This chain joins TRBV5-1 and TRBJ2-2; 8 bases fit TRBD2. V was clipped by 5 bases and J by 8 bases; unmatched bases: 14. The V gene's germline CDR1 is SGHRS and CDR2 YFSETQ. CDR3 length equals 16 residues. The CDR3 is CASRKLAEGRSGELFF. CDR3 bases: TGCGCCAGCAGGAAACTAGCGGAGGGTCGATCTGGGGAGCTGTTTTTT.

By share of the sample, this clonotype is medium-sized. The chain couples TRBV5-1 to TRBJ2-5, with D possibly being TRBD2 (5 bases). The CDR3 consists of 13 residues. The V end lost 0 bases, the J end lost 5 bases, and 8 bases lay between the germline ends. Germline CDR1 and CDR2: SGHRS and YFSETQ. This CDR3 is CASSLARGETQYF. CDR3 DNA sequence: TGCGCCAGCAGCTTGGCGCGAGGGGAGACCCAGTACTTC.

This clonotype was picked up a small number of times. The chain combines TRBV12-3 or TRBV12-4 with TRBJ2-2; no clear D gene. This CDR3 contains 12 residues. V was clipped by 2 bases and J by 2 bases, with 0 bases between them. The DNA of the CDR3 is TGTGCCAGCAGTTTAAACACCGGGGAGCTGTTTTTT. Its protein product is CASSLNTGELFF.

This clonotype is medium-sized within its sample. V and J are TRBV5-1 and TRBJ1-2; 9 bases are a match to TRBD1. Germline loops: CDR1 SGHRS, CDR2 YFSETQ. The CDR3 sequence is 17 residues long. The trim removed 0 bases at V and 5 bases at J, leaving 11 bases unmatched. The CDR3 DNA follows: TGCGCCAGCAGCTTGGATAACAGGGGGCCGGGTTTATATGGCTACACCTTC. Its protein is CASSLDNRGPGLYGYTF. Complete variable domain (other parts from reference TRBV5-1 and TRBJ1-2): KAGVTQTPRYLIKTRGQQVTLSCSPISGHRSVSWYQQTPGQGLQFLFEYFSETQRNKGNFPGRFSGRQFSNSRSEMNVSTLELGDSALYLCASSLDNRGPGLYGYTFGSGTRLTVV.

With regard to this clonotype: Just one base apart from a much larger clone, this may be a read error. This chain links TRBV29-1 with TRBJ2-2; possibly TRBD1 for D (6 bases). The germline gives CDR1 SQVTM, CDR2 ANQGSEA. Trimming pared 3 bases from V and 4 bases from J, leaving 9 bases between. There are 13 residues in the CDR3. The CDR3 here is CSVDRGSTGELFF. The CDR3 bases are TGCAGCGTTGACAGGGGCAGCACCGGGGAGCTGTTTTTT.

This clonotype ranks as medium-sized. The CDR3 loop reads CASSRDSLSPGELFF. Here the CDR3 DNA reads TGCGCCAGCAGTCGGGACAGCTTAAGCCCCGGGGAGCTGTTTTTT. The rearrangement uses TRBV5-1 and TRBJ2-2; TRBD1 matches at 7 bases. V lost 5 bases to trimming and J lost 6 bases; unmatched junction nucleotides: 10. Germline values: CDR1 SGHRS, CDR2 YFSETQ. The length of the CDR3 is 15 residues.

This clonotype is classed as medium-sized. The V and J genes are TRBV6-2 or TRBV6-3 and TRBJ2-1; 9 bases fit TRBD2. V was clipped by 2 bases and J by 7 bases; unmatched bases: 3. CDR3 length: 14 residues. Germline V lookup: CDR1 MNHEY, CDR2 SVGEGT. The CDR3 DNA sequence: TGTGCCAGCAGTTACGTAGCGGGAGTAAATGAGCAGTTCTTC. Translation gives CASSYVAGVNEQFF.

In its sample, this clonotype was seen many times. The chain carries TRBV24-1 and TRBJ2-2; 9 positions match TRBD2. From germline, CDR1 is KGHDR and CDR2 SFDVKD. The CDR3 length is 15 residues. J lost 9 bases, V lost 9 bases, and 13 bases had no gene match. CDR3 sequence (DNA): TGTGCCACCTCTGGACAAGCTAGCGGGAAAAGGGAGCTGTTTTTT. This sequence encodes CATSGQASGKRELFF.

This clonotype was detected a few times. V gene TRBV12-3 or TRBV12-4 combines with J gene TRBJ2-6; tentatively, D is TRBD1 (5 bases). The CDR3 runs 19 residues. Trimming pared 4 bases from V and 2 bases from J, leaving 21 bases between. CDR3 protein: CASSYYRFMGRTGANVLTF. The CDR3 DNA reads TGTGCCAGCAGTTACTACAGGTTCATGGGAAGGACTGGGGCCAACGTCCTGACTTTC.

Ten or more counts support this clonotype. J is TRBJ2-3 and V is TRBV5-1; TRBD2 aligns across 10 bases. The CDR3 contains 18 residues. After removal of 0 bases from V and 0 bases from J, the junction contained 7 bases not matched to a gene. Germline CDR1 reads SGHRS; CDR2 reads YFSETQ. This chain's CDR3 is CASSLGASGSISTDTQYF. DNA for the CDR3: TGCGCCAGCAGCTTGGGGGCTAGCGGGAGCATCAGCACAGATACGCAGTATTTT.

This clonotype is medium-sized. V gene TRBV18 combines with J gene TRBJ1-1; D possibly corresponds to TRBD1 (5 bases). CDR1 is KGHSH and CDR2 is LQKENI in the germline V gene. V shed 3 bases and J shed 4 bases, with 12 bases lying between them. The CDR3 spans 14 residues. The CDR3 nucleotides are TGTGCCAGCTCACCCGCACAGGTTGTCACTGAAGCTTTCTTT. This translates into CASSPAQVVTEAFF. The full variable domain, completed using reference TRBV18 and TRBJ1-1, is NAGVMQNPRHLVRRRGQEARLRCSPMKGHSHVYWYRQLPEEGLKFMVYLQKENIIDESGMPKERFSAEFPKEGPSILRIQQVVRGDSAAYFCASSPAQVVTEAFFGQGTRLTVV.

This sequence joins TRBV11-2 and TRBJ2-5; D perhaps matches TRBD2 (5 bases). The CDR3 length is 11 residues. The V gene's germline CDR1 is SGHAT and CDR2 FQNNGV. V lost 4 bases to trimming and J lost 5 bases, with 5 bases between them. The chain's CDR3 is CASSSGETQYF. The CDR3 DNA is TGTGCCAGCAGCTCGGGGGAGACCCAGTACTTC.

This clonotype showed up many times. CDR3 amino acids: CASSSVLEHSGNTIYF. CDR3 DNA sequence: TGTGCCAGCAGCTCCGTTTTGGAGCATTCTGGAAACACCATATATTTT. V gene TRBV7-2 combines with J gene TRBJ1-3; D uncertain. This CDR3 is 16 amino acids long. The germline V gene has CDR1 SGHTA and CDR2 FQGNSA. V was clipped by 4 bases and J by 1 base, with 14 bases between them.

This clonotype was observed many times. The genes are TRBV20-1 and TRBJ2-5, with 10 bases matching TRBD2. In germline, CDR1 is DFQATT, CDR2 SNEGSKA (reference sequence). Germline trimming cut 3 bases from V and 2 bases from J; bases unmatched to any gene: 9. The CDR3 extends over 16 amino acids. CDR3 in amino acids: CSASQPLAGAQETQYF. The CDR3 DNA sequence: TGCAGTGCTAGTCAGCCGCTAGCGGGGGCTCAAGAGACCCAGTACTTC.

This clonotype is labeled medium-sized. The rearrangement uses TRBV10-2 and TRBJ2-4; 9 positions agree with TRBD2. V was pared by 3 bases and J by 6 bases, with 6 bases of the junction left unmatched. From germline, CDR1 is WSHSY and CDR2 SAAADI. CDR3 length: 15 residues. The CDR3 is CASSEPGLASNIQYF. DNA for the CDR3: TGCGCCAGCAGTGAACCGGGACTAGCCTCAAACATTCAGTACTTC.

This clonotype is classed as medium-sized (0.01 to 0.1%). CDR3 amino acids: CASSLGGGRSNQPQHF. DNA for the CDR3: TGTGCCAGCAGCTTAGGAGGGGGCAGGAGCAATCAGCCCCAGCATTTT. The rearrangement joins TRBV7-2 to TRBJ1-5; TRBD1 matches 7 bases. The CDR3 totals 16 residues. Germline V gives CDR1 SGHTA, CDR2 FQGNSA. Trimming cost V 1 base and J 1 base; bases outside gene matches: 4.

This clonotype was recorded at least ten times. This rearrangement joins TRBV7-9 to TRBJ1-1; weak D call: TRBD1 (6 bases). Trimming stripped 11 bases from V and 4 bases from J, with 8 bases between. The CDR3 totals 10 residues. Germline V CDR1 and CDR2: SEHNR, FQNEAQ (reference sequence). The CDR3 loop reads CAVRGTEAFF. CDR3 sequence (DNA): TGTGCCGTCAGGGGCACTGAAGCTTTCTTT.

This clonotype was detected only a few times. The rearrangement uses TRBV10-2 and TRBJ2-7; a possible D gene is TRBD2 (5 bases). Germline V lookup: CDR1 WSHSY, CDR2 SAAADI. The V end lost 0 bases, the J end lost 7 bases, and 7 bases lay between the germline ends. This CDR3 has 12 residues. CDR3 region: CASSESWEEQYF. The CDR3 DNA sequence: TGCGCCAGCAGTGAGTCCTGGGAGGAGCAGTACTTC.